Below, 13 T cell receptor beta chains from the same sample are listed, as sequenced in a study of T-cell reconstitution after alpha-beta-depleted transplantation in children. This sample's TCRbeta library carried unique molecular identifier barcodes. MiXCR, applied by TCRdb to the PCR reads, yields one record per CDR3 protein. The table shows about 240,000 distinct CDR3 sequences, with more than 20% occurring only once. The material was PBMCs, obtained before TCRalphabeta/CD19-depleted stem cell transplant. The receptors originated from a girl aged 2-15 years with Fanconi anemia, due to receive a stem cell transplant.

This chain uses TRBV29-1 with TRBJ2-1, with D possibly TRBD1 on 7 matching bases. V was clipped by 2 bases and J by 3 bases, with 11 bases between them. CDR3 length equals 14 residues. Germline V lookup: CDR1 SQVTM, CDR2 ANQGSEA. CDR3 residues: CSVEPGGIYNEQFF. For the CDR3, the DNA is TGCAGCGTTGAACCAGGGGGGATCTACAATGAGCAGTTCTTC.

This clonotype was observed at least ten times. The chain couples TRBV7-3 to TRBJ2-1, with a weak D call TRBD2 (6 bases). The CDR3 sequence is 16 residues long. The germline gives CDR1 SGHTA, CDR2 FQGTGA. V lost 5 bases, J lost 0 bases, and 14 bases lay in between. Written as DNA, the CDR3 is TGTGCCAGCAGCGTGACTAGGGTGAGCTCCTACAATGAGCAGTTCTTC. As protein: CASSVTRVSSYNEQFF.

CDR3 in DNA: TGTGCCAGCACCAAGACATTAGGTCAGCCCCAGCATTTT. Its protein product is CASTKTLGQPQHF. This chain joins TRBV6-1 and TRBJ1-5; D remains ambiguous. Trimming pared 7 bases from V and 6 bases from J, leaving 13 bases between. Germline lookup yields CDR1 MNHNS and CDR2 SASEGT. The CDR3 loop spans 13 amino acids.

This clonotype came up many times. The genes are TRBV12-3 or TRBV12-4 and TRBJ1-2; D is perhaps TRBD1 (6 bases). This CDR3 contains 14 residues. V gave up 6 bases and J gave up 2 bases, with 13 bases separating them. CDR3 loop: CASRSGQHNYGYTF. The CDR3 region has the DNA TGTGCCAGCAGATCTGGACAGCACAACTATGGCTACACCTTC.

The chain has TRBV29-1 and TRBJ2-3; D remains ambiguous. V was pared by 5 bases and J by 6 bases, with 18 bases between. CDR3 size: 14 residues. Germline CDR1 reads SQVTM; CDR2 reads ANQGSEA. The CDR3 DNA reads as TGCAGCGTTCGCCAAGGGTTAGTCTTGGATACGCAGTATTTT. This sequence encodes CSVRQGLVLDTQYF.

The chain has TRBV5-1 and TRBJ2-1; the match to TRBD2 covers 9 bases. The germline gives CDR1 SGHRS, CDR2 YFSETQ. The CDR3 contains 18 residues. V gave up 2 bases and J gave up 0 bases; unmatched junction bases: 9. The CDR3 region is CASSLGLAGSSSYNEQFF. The CDR3 nucleotides read TGCGCCAGCAGCTTAGGCCTAGCGGGGTCGAGCTCCTACAATGAGCAGTTCTTC.

This clonotype was found many times. The rearrangement links TRBV6-5 to TRBJ2-3; 7 positions match TRBD2. This CDR3 contains 16 residues. CDR1 and CDR2 from the germline V gene are MNHEY and SVGAGI. With V trimmed by 4 bases and J by 1 base, 8 bases remained unmatched. The CDR3: CASSSYISGGTDTQYF. CDR3 coding DNA: TGTGCCAGCAGTTCTTATATAAGCGGGGGCACAGATACGCAGTATTTT.

The rearrangement uses TRBV5-1 and TRBJ2-3; tentative D call: TRBD1 (6 bases). CDR3 length: 15 residues. Germline lookup yields CDR1 SGHRS and CDR2 YFSETQ. Trimming took 3 bases from V and 4 from J, leaving 15 bases between them. The CDR3 here is CASSSTGLGADTQYF. DNA for the CDR3: TGCGCCAGCAGCTCTACAGGGCTGGGGGCAGATACGCAGTATTTT.

The rearrangement joins TRBV25-1 to TRBJ2-3; D is unresolved. This CDR3 region has 14 residues. Trimming took 3 bases from V and 4 from J, leaving 11 bases between them. The V gene's germline CDR1 is MGHDK and CDR2 SYGVNS. CDR3 DNA sequence: TGTGCCAGCAGTGATCCATATGGGCCAGATACGCAGTATTTT. As protein: CASSDPYGPDTQYF.

In DNA, the CDR3 is TGCAGTGCTAGAGCATCCTATCCAAATAGGCTAATGTCGCAGTATTTT. It codes for CSARASYPNRLMSQYF. This sequence joins TRBV20-1 and TRBJ2-3; unclear D gene. The CDR3 has 16 residues. V shed 1 base and J shed 10 bases, with 24 bases lying between them. CDR1 and CDR2 (germline): DFQATT, SNEGSKA (reference sequence).

The V gene is TRBV6-4, the J gene TRBJ2-1; no reliable D call. This CDR3 has 14 amino acids. V was cut by 6 bases and J by 4 bases, with 13 bases left in between. Germline V gene sequence: CDR1 MRHNA, CDR2 SNTAGT. CDR3 loop: CASSVNLGYNEQFF. In DNA, the CDR3 is TGTGCCAGCAGCGTGAACCTAGGATACAATGAGCAGTTCTTC.

CDR3 in DNA: TGCAGCGTTGCAGGGACAGGGGGGATTAGCAATCAGCCCCAGCATTTT. Translated, it gives CSVAGTGGISNQPQHF. The chain combines TRBV29-1 with TRBJ1-5, with TRBD1 matching over 11 bases. Germline trimming cut 4 bases from V and 0 bases from J; bases unmatched to any gene: 5. The CDR3 extends over 16 amino acids. CDR1 and CDR2 from the germline V gene are SQVTM and ANQGSEA. Drawing the rest from reference TRBV29-1 and TRBJ1-5, the complete variable domain is SAVISQKPSRDICQRGTSLTIQCQVDSQVTMMFWYRQQPGQSLTLIATANQGSEATYESGFVIDKFPISRPNLTFSTLTVSNMSPEDSSIYLCSVAGTGGISNQPQHFGDGTRLSIL.

In its sample, this clonotype was seen many times. In DNA, the CDR3 is TGCAGCGTTGTGGCGGGACAGGTTACCTACGAGCAGTACTTC. Encoded protein: CSVVAGQVTYEQYF. The chain carries TRBV29-1 and TRBJ2-7, with 8 bases that match TRBD1. The CDR3 runs to 14 residues. Germline CDR1 is SQVTM and CDR2 is ANQGSEA. J gave up 2 bases and V 4 bases, and 7 bases lay outside the gene matches.